This T cell receptor beta chain was obtained from a study of tumor-infiltrating lymphocytes in primary liver carcinoma. Study summary: Staged T1-T3 N0M0, the tumors had sizes that ranged from roughly 4 to 10 cm across. General observations from the study: The proportion of top clones found throughout all five tumor regions was only about 7-24%. Whereas tumor region pairs overlapped more, tumor-adjacent and tumor-blood pairs overlapped less.

A note on this clonotype: No antigen is known for it. A junction end diverges from the germline sequence, so it may reflect a read error.

RNA and DNA were co-extracted from approximately 20-30 mg of unsorted bulk tissue. The CDR3 runs to 13 residues. CDR1 and CDR2 (germline): SGHDT, YYEEEE. A constant-region primer served to make TCR beta cDNA from about 530 ng total RNA. Slightly modified ARM-PCR with three nested multiplex PCR rounds yielded TCR beta libraries. A C-beta reverse primer was combined with TRBV1-TRBV30 forward primers in the first two PCR rounds, and each round had roughly 11 cycles. TCRdb fed the multiplex PCR reads into MiXCR, producing one record per CDR3 protein. The table records fewer than 110,000 distinct CDR3 sequences, approximately 70% of them present only once.

This chain connects TRBV5-6 to TRBJ2-7, with a tentative D call TRBD1 (6 bases). The sequence derives from a woman aged 55-70 years with primary liver carcinoma and hepatitis B virus infection. The sequencing input was liver tumor tissue from sampling region 2. Subset denoted: tumor region T2, inferior pole. For the CDR3, the DNA is TGTGCCAGCAGCTTGGTTAGGGGGAACGAGCAGAACTTC. Protein: CASSLVRGNEQNF.